The text below deals with one TCR beta chain. This sample was included in a study of shared T cell receptors in the human thymus. Trimming stripped 3 bases from V and 0 bases from J, with 18 bases between. The CDR3 is made up of 18 amino acids. Germline V gives CDR1 SGHDN, CDR2 FVKESK. Sequencing used immunoSEQ multiplex PCR; TCRdb keeps in-frame clones, though not all of them. Here the sample spans hundreds of thousands of clones, roughly 90% being singletons. Separately, the same data were catalogued under a study of human thymus T cells. That work adds: Congenital heart defects were the reason for the corrective surgery that the donors, healthy Finnish infants, were having. Thymus specimens were resections from corrective heart surgery. Apparent skewing of V and J gene usage characterized both thymic and blood repertoires. Related reports documented highly overlapping thymic repertoires among unrelated individuals.

The sequence was collected from a boy under three years old with a congenital heart defect. The rearrangement joins TRBV14 to TRBJ2-4, with D possibly matching TRBD1 (5 bases). Sequencing was performed on thymocytes. CDR3 DNA sequence: TGTGCCAGCAGCCATTCGAATCCAAGACAGCTAGCCAAAAACATTCAGTACTTC. The encoded protein is CASSHSNPRQLAKNIQYF.